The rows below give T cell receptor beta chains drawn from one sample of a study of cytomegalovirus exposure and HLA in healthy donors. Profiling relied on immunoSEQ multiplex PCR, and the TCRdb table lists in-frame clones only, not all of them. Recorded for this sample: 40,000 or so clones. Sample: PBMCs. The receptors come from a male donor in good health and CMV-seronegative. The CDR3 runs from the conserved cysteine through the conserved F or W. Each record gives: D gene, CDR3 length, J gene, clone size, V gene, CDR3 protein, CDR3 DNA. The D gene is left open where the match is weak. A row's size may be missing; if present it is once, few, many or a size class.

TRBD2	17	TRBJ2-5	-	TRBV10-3	CAIREAISGEGQETQYF	TGTGCCATCAGGGAGGCGATCAGCGGGGAAGGTCAAGAGACCCAGTACTTC
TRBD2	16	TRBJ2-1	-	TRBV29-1	CSVEDPLAGGGREQFF	TGCAGCGTTGAAGATCCCCTAGCGGGGGGTGGGCGGGAGCAGTTCTTC
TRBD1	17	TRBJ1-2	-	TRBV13	CASSLGRSGGHHYGYTF	TGTGCCAGCAGCTTAGGCCGGTCAGGGGGCCATCACTATGGCTACACCTTC
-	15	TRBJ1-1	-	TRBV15	CATSRGGSMNTEAFF	TGTGCCACCAGCAGAGGAGGGTCGATGAACACTGAAGCTTTCTTT
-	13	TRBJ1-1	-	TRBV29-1	CSVHRGGNTEAFF	TGCAGCGTTCACCGGGGGGGGAACACTGAAGCTTTCTTT
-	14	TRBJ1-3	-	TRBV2	CASSRGEFGNTIYF	TGTGCCAGCAGTCGGGGGGAATTCGGAAACACCATATATTTT
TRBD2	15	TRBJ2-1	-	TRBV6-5	CASRGLAGSYNEQFF	TGTGCCAGCAGGGGACTAGCGGGGTCCTACAATGAGCAGTTCTTC
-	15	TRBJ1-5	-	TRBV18	CASRFEGGSNQPQHF	TGTGCCAGCCGCTTTGAGGGCGGTAGCAATCAGCCCCAGCATTTT
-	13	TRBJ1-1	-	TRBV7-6	CASSSGGGAEAFF	TGTGCCAGCAGCTCCGGCGGGGGAGCTGAAGCTTTCTTT
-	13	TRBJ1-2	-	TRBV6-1	CASSVGPNYGYTF	TGTGCCAGCAGTGTGGGCCCTAACTATGGCTACACCTTC
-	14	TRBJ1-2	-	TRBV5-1	CASSPGTLNYGYTF	TGCGCCAGCAGCCCCGGGACACTTAACTATGGCTACACCTTC
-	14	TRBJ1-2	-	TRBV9	CASSVGQPNYGYTF	TGTGCCAGCAGCGTTGGACAGCCTAACTATGGCTACACCTTC
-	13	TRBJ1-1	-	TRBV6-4	CASSERDNTEAFF	TGTGCCAGCAGTGAGCGGGACAACACTGAAGCTTTCTTT
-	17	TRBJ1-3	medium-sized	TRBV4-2	CASSQKAGQFSGNTIYF	TGTGCCAGCAGCCAGAAGGCCGGACAGTTCTCTGGAAACACCATATATTTT
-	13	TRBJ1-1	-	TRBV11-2	CASSLVLNTEAFF	TGTGCCAGCAGCTTAGTTCTTAACACTGAAGCTTTCTTT
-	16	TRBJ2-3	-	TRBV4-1	CASSHDPGVSTDTQYF	TGCGCCAGCAGCCATGATCCCGGGGTTAGCACAGATACGCAGTATTTT
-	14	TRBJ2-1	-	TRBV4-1	CASSPTGSYNEQFF	TGCGCCAGCAGCCCTACCGGCTCCTACAATGAGCAGTTCTTC
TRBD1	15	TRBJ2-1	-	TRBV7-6	CASSFPGQGYNEQFF	TGTGCCAGCAGCTTCCCGGGACAGGGGTACAATGAGCAGTTCTTC
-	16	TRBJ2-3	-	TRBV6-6	CASSYPKGGDADTQYF	TGTGCCAGCAGTTACCCCAAAGGGGGGGACGCAGATACGCAGTATTTT
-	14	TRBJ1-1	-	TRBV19	CASSIGRENTEAFF	TGTGCCAGTAGTATCGGACGGGAGAACACTGAAGCTTTCTTT
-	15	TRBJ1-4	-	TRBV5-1	CASSPSGVNNEKLFF	TGCGCCAGCAGCCCCAGTGGAGTTAATAATGAAAAACTGTTTTTT
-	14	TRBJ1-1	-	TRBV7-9	CASSPDGERGEAFF	TGTGCCAGCAGCCCAGACGGGGAACGCGGTGAAGCTTTCTTT
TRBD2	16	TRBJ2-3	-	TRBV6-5	CASSYSPGGGTDTQYF	TGTGCCAGCAGTTACTCTCCGGGAGGAGGAACAGATACGCAGTATTTT
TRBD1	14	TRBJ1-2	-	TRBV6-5	CASIRLGGSYGYTF	TGTGCCAGCATCCGTTTAGGGGGCAGCTATGGCTACACCTTC
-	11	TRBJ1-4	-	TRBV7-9	CASSFDGELFF	TGTGCCAGCAGCTTCGACGGGGAACTGTTTTTT
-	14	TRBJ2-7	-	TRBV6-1	CASSAMRAPLEQYF	TGTGCCAGCAGTGCTATGAGGGCCCCGCTCGAGCAGTACTTC
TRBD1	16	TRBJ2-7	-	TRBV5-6	CASSLAGDSSSYEQYF	TGTGCCAGCAGCTTGGCTGGGGACAGCTCCTCCTACGAGCAGTACTTC
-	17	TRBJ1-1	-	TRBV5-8	CASSSGQFSSANTEAFF	TGTGCCAGCAGCTCCGGACAGTTCTCCTCCGCGAACACTGAAGCTTTCTTT
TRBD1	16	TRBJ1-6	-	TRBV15	CATSRDWGQPNSPLHF	TGTGCCACCAGCAGAGATTGGGGACAGCCAAATTCACCCCTCCACTTT
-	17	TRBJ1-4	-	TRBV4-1	CASSQVAQGLLNEKLFF	TGCGCCAGCAGCCAAGTAGCCCAGGGACTGCTTAATGAAAAACTGTTTTTT
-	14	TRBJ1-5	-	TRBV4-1	CASSQGPVNQPQHF	TGCGCCAGCAGCCAGGGGCCGGTCAATCAGCCCCAGCATTTT
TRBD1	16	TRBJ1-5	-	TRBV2	CASREDRSYSNQPQHF	TGTGCCAGCAGAGAGGACAGGTCTTATAGCAATCAGCCCCAGCATTTT
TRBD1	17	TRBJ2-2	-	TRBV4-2	CASSPTHQGAYTGELFF	TGTGCCAGCAGCCCCACCCATCAGGGGGCTTACACCGGGGAGCTGTTTTTT
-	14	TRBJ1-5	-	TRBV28	CASNPQGRNQPQHF	TGTGCCAGCAACCCACAGGGACGCAATCAGCCCCAGCATTTT
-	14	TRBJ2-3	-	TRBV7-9	CASSLSGLQDTQYF	TGTGCCAGCAGCTTATCCGGGTTGCAAGATACGCAGTATTTT
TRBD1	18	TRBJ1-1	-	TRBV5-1	CASSLAGGTGARNTEAFF	TGCGCCAGCAGCTTGGCCGGTGGTACAGGGGCCAGGAACACTGAAGCTTTCTTT
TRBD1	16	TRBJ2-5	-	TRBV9	CASSRDRANARETQYF	TGTGCCAGCAGCCGGGACAGGGCAAACGCCAGAGAGACCCAGTACTTC
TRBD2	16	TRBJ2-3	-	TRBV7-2	CASRRSSGGAADTQYF	TGTGCCAGCAGACGGTCTAGCGGGGGGGCGGCAGATACGCAGTATTTT
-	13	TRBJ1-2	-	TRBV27	CASSVGGYYGYTF	TGTGCCAGCAGTGTAGGGGGATACTATGGCTACACCTTC
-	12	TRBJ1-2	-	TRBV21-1	CASSGGTACYTF	TGTGCCAGCAGCGGAGGGACGGCTTGCTACACCTTC
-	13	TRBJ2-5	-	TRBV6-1	CAGHRHAQETQYF	TGTGCCGGTCATCGACATGCCCAAGAGACCCAGTACTTC
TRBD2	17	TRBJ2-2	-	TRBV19	CASSIWAGGLGTGELFF	TGTGCCAGTAGTATATGGGCGGGGGGTTTGGGCACCGGGGAGCTGTTTTTT
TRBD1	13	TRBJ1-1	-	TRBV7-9	CASRGQTNTEAFF	TGTGCCAGCAGGGGACAGACGAACACTGAAGCTTTCTTT
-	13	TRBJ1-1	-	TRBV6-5	CASSYLAGAEAFF	TGTGCCAGCAGTTACTTGGCAGGGGCTGAAGCTTTCTTT
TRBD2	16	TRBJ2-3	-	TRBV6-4	CASSDSTSGGTDTQYF	TGTGCCAGCAGTGACTCGACTAGCGGGGGCACAGATACGCAGTATTTT
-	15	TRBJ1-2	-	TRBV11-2	CASSLSGHWGDGYTF	TGTGCCAGCAGCTTATCAGGGCACTGGGGTGATGGCTACACCTTC
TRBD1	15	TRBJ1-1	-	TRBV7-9	CASSSGTGYSAEAFF	TGTGCCAGCAGCTCCGGGACAGGGTATTCCGCTGAAGCTTTCTTT
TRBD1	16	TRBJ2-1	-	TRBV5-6	CASSRNRDRGYNEQFF	TGTGCCAGCAGCAGAAACCGGGACAGGGGTTACAATGAGCAGTTCTTC
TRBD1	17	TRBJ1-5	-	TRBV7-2	CASSPTRRTGEGIAQHF	TGTGCCAGCAGCCCCACCCGGAGGACAGGGGAAGGGATAGCCCAGCATTTT
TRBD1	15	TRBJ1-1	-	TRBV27	CASSLGTGLNTEAFF	TGTGCCAGCAGTCTCGGGACAGGGCTAAACACTGAAGCTTTCTTT
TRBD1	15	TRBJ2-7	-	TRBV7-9	CASSDRDRGLYEQYF	TGTGCCAGCAGCGACCGGGACAGGGGGCTTTACGAGCAGTACTTC
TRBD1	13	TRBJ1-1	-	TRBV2	CASTNDRVYGAFF	TGTGCCAGCACGAACGACAGGGTCTACGGGGCTTTCTTT
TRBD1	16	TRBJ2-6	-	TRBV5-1	CASSLSTGTGANVLTF	TGCGCCAGCAGCTTGTCGACAGGGACTGGGGCCAACGTCCTGACTTTC